The rows below give T cell receptor beta chains drawn from one sample of a study of cytomegalovirus exposure and HLA in healthy donors. The protocol was immunoSEQ multiplex PCR, while the TCRdb copy is restricted to in-frame clones and leaves out a portion. The repertoire includes 100,000 to 150,000 clones, more than 70% of them detected once, and less than 4.5% sits in the top ten. The specimen was PBMCs. These receptors all come from a man over 45 in good health and CMV-seropositive. Each CDR3 is given with its conserved first and last residue. The order of the fields is clone size, J gene, V gene, D gene, CDR3 length, CDR3 DNA, CDR3 protein. The D gene is left open where the match is weak. Part of the rows lack a size; the others show once, few, many or a class for expanded clones.

>.|TRBJ1-4|TRBV7-9|.|15
TGTGCCAGCAGCTTAGGGGCAGCATATAATGAAAAACTGTTTTTT
CASSLGAAYNEKLFF
>.|TRBJ1-1|TRBV18|.|15
TGTGCCAGCTCACCACTCGGAGGGCTTCAGACTGAAGCTTTCTTT
CASSPLGGLQTEAFF
>.|TRBJ2-5|TRBV4-2|TRBD1|15
TGTGCCAGCAGCCAAGGGGACAGGGAGCAAGAGACCCAGTACTTC
CASSQGDREQETQYF
>.|TRBJ2-7|TRBV27|TRBD1|16
TGTGCCACCCCCTTAGGTGACAGGGGGGTGTCCTACGAGCAGTACTTC
CATPLGDRGVSYEQYF
>.|TRBJ1-5|TRBV19|.|16
TGTGCCAGTAGTATCAGGGATTCTTATAGCAATCAGCCCCAGCATTTT
CASSIRDSYSNQPQHF
>.|TRBJ1-2|TRBV7-2|.|15
TGTGCCAGCAGCTTAGCGGTACAGGGTTTCGGTGGCTACACCTTC
CASSLAVQGFGGYTF
>.|TRBJ1-1|TRBV6-6|.|15
TGTGCCAGCAGCCTAGTTCTCCAGGGGAACACTGAAGCTTTCTTT
CASSLVLQGNTEAFF
>.|TRBJ2-1|TRBV15|.|13
TGTGCCACCAGTATCGCGAGGGCTAGCCGTCAGTTCTTC
CATSIARASRQFF
>.|TRBJ2-5|TRBV21-1|.|14
TGTGCCAGCAGCAAAGGGGCCGACCAAGAGACCCAGTACTTC
CASSKGADQETQYF
>few|TRBJ1-1|TRBV6-5|.|13
TGTGCCAGCAGTTATGAGGGGAACACTGAAGCTTTCTTT
CASSYEGNTEAFF
>.|TRBJ2-2|TRBV29-1|TRBD2|19
TGCAGCGCTCTCCCGATTCCGGGACTAGCGGGAGGCGGGACCGGGGAGCTGTTTTTT
CSALPIPGLAGGGTGELFF
>once|TRBJ1-1|TRBV6-1|.|15
TGTGCCAGCAGTTTGGGGCCTAGGTTGAACACTGAAGCTTTCTTT
CASSLGPRLNTEAFF
>.|TRBJ1-1|TRBV4-1|TRBD1|15
TGCGCCAGCAGCCGCCCGACAGGGTGGGCCACTGAAGCTTTCTTT
CASSRPTGWATEAFF
>.|TRBJ2-1|TRBV5-1|TRBD1|15
TGCGCCAGCAGCTTGGGGGGACAGGGCGACAATGAGCAGTTCTTC
CASSLGGQGDNEQFF
>few|TRBJ2-1|TRBV4-3|TRBD2|17
TGCGCCAGCAGCCAAGGGGCGGGAGGTGCCTCCTACAATGAGCAGTTCTTC
CASSQGAGGASYNEQFF
>.|TRBJ1-2|TRBV5-4|TRBD1|15
TGTGCCAGCAGCTCATTTACTAGACAGGGCTATGGCTACACCTTC
CASSSFTRQGYGYTF
>.|TRBJ2-7|TRBV11-2|.|13
TGTGCCAGCAGCTTAATTTCGGGTTACGAGCAGTACTTC
CASSLISGYEQYF
>.|TRBJ1-4|TRBV2|.|12
TGTGCCAGCAGCCAGGGAGGCGAAAAACTGTTTTTT
CASSQGGEKLFF
>.|TRBJ2-2|TRBV2|TRBD1|14
TGTGCCAGCAGAGGACAGGAGAGGACCGGGGAGCTGTTTTTT
CASRGQERTGELFF
>.|TRBJ1-5|TRBV5-5|.|15
TGTGCCAGCAGCTCGACACGATATAGCAATCAGCCCCAGCATTTT
CASSSTRYSNQPQHF
>.|TRBJ2-2|TRBV5-6|TRBD2|16
TGTGCCAGCAGCTTCGGCGGAGCGGGGAATGCCGGGGAGCTGTTTTTT
CASSFGGAGNAGELFF
>.|TRBJ1-5|TRBV7-2|.|17
TGTGCCAGCAGCTCCCGTGGGGGGGCTAGGAGCAATCAGCCCCAGCATTTT
CASSSRGGARSNQPQHF
>.|TRBJ2-7|TRBV7-2|TRBD1|15
TGTGCCAGCAGCGCCGACAGGGGGCGATCTGGCGAGCAGTACTTC
CASSADRGRSGEQYF
>.|TRBJ1-1|TRBV18|.|14
TGTGCCAGCTCACCAGGGGGCCGGAACACTGAAGCTTTCTTT
CASSPGGRNTEAFF
>few|TRBJ2-1|TRBV2|TRBD2|14
TGTGCCAGCAGTGAACAGCGGGAGAGTCATGAGCAGTTCTTC
CASSEQRESHEQFF
>.|TRBJ1-3|TRBV15|.|21
TGTGCCACCAGCAGAGATAATCGACAGGCCGGCCCTCGATACTCTGGAAACACCATATATTTT
CATSRDNRQAGPRYSGNTIYF
>.|TRBJ2-1|TRBV11-3|TRBD2|15
TGTGCCAGCAGCTTAGCCCGACTAGCGGGGGAGGAGCAGTTCTTC
CASSLARLAGEEQFF
>.|TRBJ2-7|TRBV5-1|.|13
TGCGCCAGCAGCCCGGGACACCTCTACGAGCAGTACTTC
CASSPGHLYEQYF
>.|TRBJ2-1|TRBV18|TRBD2|14
TGTGCCAGCTCAGGGCTAGCGGGGTACAATGAGCAGTTCTTC
CASSGLAGYNEQFF
>.|TRBJ2-3|TRBV7-3|TRBD2|14
TGTGCCAGCAGCTCTAGCGGGATTACAGATACGCAGTATTTT
CASSSSGITDTQYF
>.|TRBJ2-7|TRBV11-3|.|16
TGTGCCAGCAGCTTTGGCCACTCAACAGATTCCTACGAGCAGTACTTC
CASSFGHSTDSYEQYF
>.|TRBJ1-1|TRBV29-1|.|13
TGCAGCACCCGGGGGGGACTGAACACTGAAGCTTTCTTT
CSTRGGLNTEAFF
>.|TRBJ1-1|TRBV5-1|TRBD1|14
TGCGCCAGCCTGTCGGGGACAGGGGGGACTGAAGCTTTCTTT
CASLSGTGGTEAFF
>.|TRBJ2-7|TRBV2|TRBD1|15
TGTGCCAGCAGTGAAGTGAGGGACAGGGCCTACGAGCAGTACTTC
CASSEVRDRAYEQYF
>.|TRBJ2-5|TRBV21-1|.|17
TGTGCCAGCAGCAAGGAGGACAGGGGGGCAAGAGAAGAGACCCAGTACTTC
CASSKEDRGAREETQYF
>once|TRBJ2-3|TRBV2|TRBD2|17
TGTGCCAGCAGGCGGATCCTAGCGGGATTCCCCTGGGATACGCAGTATTTT
CASRRILAGFPWDTQYF
>.|TRBJ2-7|TRBV11-2|.|13
TGTGCCAGCAGTTTCCAGACCGGGAACGAGCAGTACTTC
CASSFQTGNEQYF
>.|TRBJ2-7|TRBV10-3|TRBD1|15
TGTGCCATCAGCCTGGGACAGGGGAGCGCCTACGAGCAGTACTTC
CAISLGQGSAYEQYF
>.|TRBJ2-3|TRBV21-1|.|13
TGTGCCAGCAGGGACAGGGTCAAAGATACGCAGTATTTT
CASRDRVKDTQYF